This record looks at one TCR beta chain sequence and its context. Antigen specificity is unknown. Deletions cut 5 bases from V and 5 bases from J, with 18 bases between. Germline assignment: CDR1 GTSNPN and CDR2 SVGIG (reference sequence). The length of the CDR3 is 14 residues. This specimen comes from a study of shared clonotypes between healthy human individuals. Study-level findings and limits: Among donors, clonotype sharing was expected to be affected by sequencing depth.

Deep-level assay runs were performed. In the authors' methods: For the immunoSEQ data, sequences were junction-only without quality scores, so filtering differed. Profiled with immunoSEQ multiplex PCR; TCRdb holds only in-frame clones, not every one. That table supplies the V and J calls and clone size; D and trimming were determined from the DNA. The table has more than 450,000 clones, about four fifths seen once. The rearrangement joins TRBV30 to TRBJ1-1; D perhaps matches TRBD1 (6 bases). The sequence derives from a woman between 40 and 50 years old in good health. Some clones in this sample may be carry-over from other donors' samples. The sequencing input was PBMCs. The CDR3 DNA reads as TGTGCCTGGGCCCCGGGGGGGCTGAGGACTGAAGCTTTCTTT. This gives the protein CAWAPGGLRTEAFF. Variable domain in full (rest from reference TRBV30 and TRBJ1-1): SQTIHQWPATLVQPVGSPLSLECTVEGTSNPNLYWYRQAAGRGLQLLFYSVGIGQISSEVPQNLSASRPQDRQFILSSKKLLLSDSGFYLCAWAPGGLRTEAFFGQGTRLTVV.